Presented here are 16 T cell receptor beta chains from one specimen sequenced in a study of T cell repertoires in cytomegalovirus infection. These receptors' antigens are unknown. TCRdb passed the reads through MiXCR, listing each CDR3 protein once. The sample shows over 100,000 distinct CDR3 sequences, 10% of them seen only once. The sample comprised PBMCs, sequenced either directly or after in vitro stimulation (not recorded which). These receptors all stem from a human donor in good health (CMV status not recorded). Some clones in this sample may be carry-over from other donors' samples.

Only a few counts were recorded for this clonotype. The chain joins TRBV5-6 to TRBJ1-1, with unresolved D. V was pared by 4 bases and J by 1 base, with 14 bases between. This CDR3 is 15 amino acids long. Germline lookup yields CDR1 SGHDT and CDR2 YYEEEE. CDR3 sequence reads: CASSLRFRANTEAFF. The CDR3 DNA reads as TGTGCCAGCAGCCTACGATTCCGGGCGAACACTGAAGCTTTCTTT.

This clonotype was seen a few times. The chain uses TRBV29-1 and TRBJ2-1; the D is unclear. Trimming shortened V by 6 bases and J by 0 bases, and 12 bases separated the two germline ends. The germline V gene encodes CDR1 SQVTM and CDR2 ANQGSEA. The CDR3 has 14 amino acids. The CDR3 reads CSVELVSSYNEQFF. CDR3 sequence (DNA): TGCAGCGTGGAGCTAGTCAGCTCCTACAATGAGCAGTTCTTC.

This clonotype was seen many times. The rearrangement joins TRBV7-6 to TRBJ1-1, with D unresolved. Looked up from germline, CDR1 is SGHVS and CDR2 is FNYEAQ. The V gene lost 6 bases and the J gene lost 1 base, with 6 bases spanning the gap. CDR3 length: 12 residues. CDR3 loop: CASRSRNTEAFF. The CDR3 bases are TGTGCCAGCAGAAGCAGGAACACTGAAGCTTTCTTT. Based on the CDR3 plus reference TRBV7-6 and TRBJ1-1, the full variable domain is GAGVSQSPRYKVTKRGQDVALRCDPISGHVSLYWYRQALGQGPEFLTYFNYEAQQDKSGLPNDRFSAERPEGSISTLTIQRTEQRDSAMYRCASRSRNTEAFFGQGTRLTVV.

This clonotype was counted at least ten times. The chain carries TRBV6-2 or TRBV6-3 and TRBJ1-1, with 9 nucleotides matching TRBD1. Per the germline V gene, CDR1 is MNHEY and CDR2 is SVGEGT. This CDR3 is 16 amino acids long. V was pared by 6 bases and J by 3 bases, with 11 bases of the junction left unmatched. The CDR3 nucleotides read TGTGCCAGCAGCAACGCCCGGGACAGGGTATACACTGAAGCTTTCTTT. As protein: CASSNARDRVYTEAFF.

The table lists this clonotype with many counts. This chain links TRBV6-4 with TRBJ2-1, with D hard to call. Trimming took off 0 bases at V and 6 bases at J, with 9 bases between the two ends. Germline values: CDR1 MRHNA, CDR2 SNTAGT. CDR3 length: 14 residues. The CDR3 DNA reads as TGTGCCAGCAGTGACTCTGAGGCTAGCAATGAGCAGTTCTTC. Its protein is CASSDSEASNEQFF.

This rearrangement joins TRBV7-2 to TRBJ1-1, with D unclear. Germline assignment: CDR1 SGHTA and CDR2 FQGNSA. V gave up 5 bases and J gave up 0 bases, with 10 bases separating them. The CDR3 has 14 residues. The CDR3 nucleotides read TGTGCCAGCAGCCGTACAACTTTGAACACTGAAGCTTTCTTT. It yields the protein CASSRTTLNTEAFF.

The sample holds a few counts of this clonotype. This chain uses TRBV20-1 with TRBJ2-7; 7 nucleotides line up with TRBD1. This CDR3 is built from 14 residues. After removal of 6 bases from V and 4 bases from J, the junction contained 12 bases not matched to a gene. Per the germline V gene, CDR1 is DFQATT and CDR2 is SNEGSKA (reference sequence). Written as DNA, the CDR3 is TGCAGTGCCGGACCTGTGAACAGGGGATACGAGCAGTACTTC. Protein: CSAGPVNRGYEQYF.

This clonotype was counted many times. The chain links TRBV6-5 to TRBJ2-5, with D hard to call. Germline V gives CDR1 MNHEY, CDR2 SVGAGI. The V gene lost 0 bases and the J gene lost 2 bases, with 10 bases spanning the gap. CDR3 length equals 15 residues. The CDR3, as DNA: TGTGCCAGCAGTTACTCAGGATCAACTCAAGAGACCCAGTACTTC. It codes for CASSYSGSTQETQYF.

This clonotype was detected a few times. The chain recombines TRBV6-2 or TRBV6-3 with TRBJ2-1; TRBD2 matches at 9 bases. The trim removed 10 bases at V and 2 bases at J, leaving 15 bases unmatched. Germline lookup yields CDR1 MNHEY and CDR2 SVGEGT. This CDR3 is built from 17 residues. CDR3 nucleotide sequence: TGTGCCACCCGCCCCCGAATAGCGGGAGTAGCCTACAATGAGCAGTTCTTC. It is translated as CATRPRIAGVAYNEQFF.

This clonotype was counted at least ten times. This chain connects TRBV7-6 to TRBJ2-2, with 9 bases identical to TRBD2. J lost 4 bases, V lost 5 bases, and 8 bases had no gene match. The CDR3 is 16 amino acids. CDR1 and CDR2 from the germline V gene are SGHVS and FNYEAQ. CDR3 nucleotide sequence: TGTGCCAGCAGCACCTCTAGCGGGATAGTCACCGGGGAGCTGTTTTTT. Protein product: CASSTSSGIVTGELFF.

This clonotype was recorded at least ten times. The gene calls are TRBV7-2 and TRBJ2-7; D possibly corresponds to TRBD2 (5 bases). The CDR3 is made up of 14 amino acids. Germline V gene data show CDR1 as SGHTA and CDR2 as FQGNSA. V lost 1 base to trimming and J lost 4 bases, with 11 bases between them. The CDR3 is CASSLDWGAYEQYV. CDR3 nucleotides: TGTGCCAGCAGCTTAGATTGGGGAGCTTACGAGCAGTACGTC.

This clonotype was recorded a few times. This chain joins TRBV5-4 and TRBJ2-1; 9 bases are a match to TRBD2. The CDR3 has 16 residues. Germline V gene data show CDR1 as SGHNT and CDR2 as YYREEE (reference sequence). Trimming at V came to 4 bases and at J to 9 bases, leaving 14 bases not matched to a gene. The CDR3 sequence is CASSGGRLAGFGEQFF. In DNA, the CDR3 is TGTGCCAGCAGCGGGGGGCGTCTAGCGGGATTCGGTGAGCAGTTCTTC.

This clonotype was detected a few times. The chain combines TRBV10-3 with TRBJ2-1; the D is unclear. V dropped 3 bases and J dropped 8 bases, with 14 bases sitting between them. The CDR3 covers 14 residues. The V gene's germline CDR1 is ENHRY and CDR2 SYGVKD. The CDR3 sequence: CAISEVVLSYEQFF. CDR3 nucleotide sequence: TGTGCCATCAGTGAAGTAGTCTTGTCATATGAGCAGTTCTTC.

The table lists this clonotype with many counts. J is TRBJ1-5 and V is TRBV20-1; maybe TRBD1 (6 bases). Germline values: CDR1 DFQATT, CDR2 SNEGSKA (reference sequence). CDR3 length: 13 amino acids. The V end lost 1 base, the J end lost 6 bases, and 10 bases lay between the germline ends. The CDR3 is CSARVGGSQPQHF. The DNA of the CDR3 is TGCAGTGCTAGAGTAGGGGGTAGTCAGCCCCAGCATTTT.

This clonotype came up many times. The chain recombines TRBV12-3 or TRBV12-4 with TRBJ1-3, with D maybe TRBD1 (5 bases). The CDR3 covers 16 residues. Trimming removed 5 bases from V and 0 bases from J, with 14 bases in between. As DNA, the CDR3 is TGTGCCAGCAGTAACAACCAGGGTAGCTCTGGAAACACCATATATTTT. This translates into CASSNNQGSSGNTIYF.

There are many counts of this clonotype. CDR3 sequence (DNA): TGTGCCAGCAGCGGACGCAGCTCGCGGCCGGGGGAGACCCAGTACTTC. This codes for CASSGRSSRPGETQYF. The rearrangement uses TRBV7-6 and TRBJ2-5, with D possibly being TRBD2 (5 bases). V lost 5 bases, J lost 5 bases, and 21 bases lay in between. Germline assignment: CDR1 SGHVS and CDR2 FNYEAQ. This CDR3 spans 16 amino acids. Variable domain in full (rest from reference TRBV7-6 and TRBJ2-5): GAGVSQSPRYKVTKRGQDVALRCDPISGHVSLYWYRQALGQGPEFLTYFNYEAQQDKSGLPNDRFSAERPEGSISTLTIQRTEQRDSAMYRCASSGRSSRPGETQYFGPGTRLLVL.